A single T cell receptor beta chain is shown here with its context. J was trimmed by 7 bases and V by 0 bases; bases with no gene match: 8. This CDR3 is 16 amino acids long. Per the germline V gene, CDR1 is MGHRA and CDR2 is YSYEKL. Sequenced by immunoSEQ multiplex PCR; TCRdb stores in-frame clones only, minus some. The table shows approximately 200,000 clones, with almost 90% occurring only once. This sample is part of a study of blood T cell repertoires in COVID-19. This rearrangement joins TRBV4-1 to TRBJ2-1; 8 bases align to TRBD2. This clonotype was obtained from a young man with active or convalescent COVID-19. Sequencing was performed on peripheral blood. In DNA, the CDR3 is TGCGCCAGCAGCCAAGAATCCAGCGGGAGTTGGAATGAGCAGTTCTTC. Its protein product is CASSQESSGSWNEQFF.